This T cell receptor beta chain was captured by sequencing in a study of synovial regulatory T cells in juvenile arthritis. The table came from immunoSEQ multiplex PCR; TCRdb's copy has only in-frame clones and leaves some out. Found here are about 10,000 clones; the top ten clones hold roughly 1%. This TCR derives from a donor aged 2-29 years with juvenile idiopathic arthritis. Material for sequencing was Treg cells from blood. Subset: remaining (HLA-DR-negative) circulating blood Treg cells.

CDR3: CASSPASYNEQFF. The chain combines TRBV7-2 with TRBJ2-1. Per germline, CDR1 SGHTA and CDR2 FQGNSA. CDR3 length equals 13 residues. The DNA is unrecorded. Full variable domain (rest looked up from reference TRBV7-2 and TRBJ2-1): GAGVSQSPSNKVTEKGKDVELRCDPISGHTALYWYRQSLGQGLEFLIYFQGNSAPDKSGLPSDRFSAERTGGSVSTLTIQRTQQEDSAVYLCASSPASYNEQFFGPGTRLTVL.